This T cell receptor (beta chain) was documented in a study of T cell responses to AZD1222 COVID-19 vaccine. The V gene lost 2 bases and the J gene lost 11 bases, with 9 bases spanning the gap. Germline V gene lookup returns CDR1 MNHEY and CDR2 SVGEGT. The CDR3 sequence is 11 residues long. Of note for this clone: Its antigen remains unknown.

Findings and limits, study-wide: At baseline, seropositivity was found in only six or seven AZD1222 recipients. The repertoires were collected only after the peak T cell response. The donor cohort was predominantly white British with a female majority, and clonal diversity may have been underestimated.

Sequencing was performed with immunoSEQ multiplex PCR; in TCRdb, only in-frame clones are kept and a portion is missing. The sample holds 120,000 or so clones, around 93% seen once. This clonotype originated in an adult in good health. The chain uses TRBV6-2 or TRBV6-3 and TRBJ1-1; TRBD1 might be the D (5 bases). Material: peripheral blood, obtained on day 0 of AZD1222 vaccination. The CDR3 region has the DNA TGTGCCAGCAGTTACGCAGGGACGGCTTTCTTT. It codes for CASSYAGTAFF.